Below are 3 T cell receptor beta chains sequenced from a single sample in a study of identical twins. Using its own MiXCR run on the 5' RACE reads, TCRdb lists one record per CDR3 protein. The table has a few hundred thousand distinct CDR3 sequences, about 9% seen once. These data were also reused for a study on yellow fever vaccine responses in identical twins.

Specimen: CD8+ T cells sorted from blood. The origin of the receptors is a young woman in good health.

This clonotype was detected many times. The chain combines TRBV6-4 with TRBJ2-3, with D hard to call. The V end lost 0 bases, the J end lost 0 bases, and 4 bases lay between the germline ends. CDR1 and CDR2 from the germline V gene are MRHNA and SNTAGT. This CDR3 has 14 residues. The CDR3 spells CASSDSSSTDTQYF. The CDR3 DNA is TGTGCCAGCAGTGACTCGAGTAGCACAGATACGCAGTATTTT.

The CDR3 region has the DNA TGTGCCAGCAGCTACGTAGAGGGCTTCCCTGCCGAGCAGTACTTC. This gives the protein CASSYVEGFPAEQYF. The chain uses TRBV27 and TRBJ2-7, with D possibly matching TRBD2 (5 bases). Germline V lookup: CDR1 MNHEY, CDR2 SMNVEV (reference sequence). The CDR3 length is 15 residues. The germline V and J ends were trimmed by 6 bases and 6 bases, with 21 bases remaining between them.

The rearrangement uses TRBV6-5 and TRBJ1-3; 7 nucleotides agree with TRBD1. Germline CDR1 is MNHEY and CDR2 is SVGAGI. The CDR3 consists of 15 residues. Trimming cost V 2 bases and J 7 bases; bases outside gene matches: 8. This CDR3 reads CASSYMAGGSNTIYF. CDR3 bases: TGTGCCAGCAGTTACATGGCAGGGGGAAGCAACACCATATATTTT.